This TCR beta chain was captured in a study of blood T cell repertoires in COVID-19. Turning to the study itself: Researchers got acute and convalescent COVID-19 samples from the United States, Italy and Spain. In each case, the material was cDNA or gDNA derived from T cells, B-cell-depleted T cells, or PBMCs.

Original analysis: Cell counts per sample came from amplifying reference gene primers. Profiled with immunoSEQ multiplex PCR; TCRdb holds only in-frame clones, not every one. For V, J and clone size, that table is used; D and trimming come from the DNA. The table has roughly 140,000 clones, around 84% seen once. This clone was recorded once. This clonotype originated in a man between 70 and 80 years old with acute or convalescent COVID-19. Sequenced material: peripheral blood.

The CDR3 reads CAISEREVPDTQYF. The CDR3 DNA reads as TGTGCCATCAGTGAGCGGGAGGTTCCAGATACGCAGTATTTT. V is TRBV10-3 and J is TRBJ2-3, with 7 bases lining up with TRBD2. Trimming cost V 2 bases and J 4 bases; bases outside gene matches: 3. The germline CDR1 and CDR2 sequences are ENHRY and SYGVKD. The CDR3 length is 14 residues.